This TCR beta chain was observed in a study of shared clonotypes between healthy human individuals. Germline lookup yields CDR1 KGHSH and CDR2 LQKENI. Trimming removed 0 bases at V and 3 bases at J, with 11 bases between. This CDR3 is 15 amino acids long. The investigators split CD4+ cells into a CD45RA+ naive subset and a CD45RA-negative memory subset. Clones were read by immunoSEQ multiplex PCR, and TCRdb kept only the in-frame ones, dropping some. This sample carries about a million clones, 70% to 80% of them seen once, and the ten largest clones take roughly 0.83%. Notes on this clone: Its antigen is unidentified.

Study conclusions and caveats: Non-shared clonotypes displayed generation probabilities falling below those of clonotypes present in all four donors.

The sequence came from a man aged 18-30 years in good health. Some clones in this sample may be carry-over from other donors' samples. Sample: memory CD4+ T cells from PBMCs. Regarding subset: CD45RA-negative fraction. The chain joins TRBV18 to TRBJ1-1, with D possibly matching TRBD1 (5 bases). The CDR3: CASSPPGVRDTEAFF. As DNA, the CDR3 is TGTGCCAGCTCACCACCGGGGGTCCGGGACACTGAAGCTTTCTTT.